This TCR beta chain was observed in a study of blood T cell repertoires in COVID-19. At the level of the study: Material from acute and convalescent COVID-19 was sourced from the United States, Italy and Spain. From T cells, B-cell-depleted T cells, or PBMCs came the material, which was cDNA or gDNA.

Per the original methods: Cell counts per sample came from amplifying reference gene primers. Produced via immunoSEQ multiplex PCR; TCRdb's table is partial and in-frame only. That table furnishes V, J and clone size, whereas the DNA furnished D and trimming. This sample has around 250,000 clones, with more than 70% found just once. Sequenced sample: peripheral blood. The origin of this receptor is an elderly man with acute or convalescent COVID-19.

CDR3 DNA sequence: TGTGCCAGCCAGGGACAGGGGTATCAGCCCCAGCATTTT. This sequence encodes CASQGQGYQPQHF. The rearrangement uses TRBV2 and TRBJ1-5; 10 bases match TRBD1. Trimming removed 8 bases from V and 5 bases from J; junction bases left unmatched: 3. Germline loops: CDR1 SNHLY, CDR2 FYNNEI. This CDR3 is 13 amino acids long.